The entry below gives a single T cell receptor (beta chain) sequence along with its context. A quantity of about 0.5 to 1 ug RNA underwent reverse transcription using random hexamers. TCRdb called the immunoSEQ multiplex PCR reads again in MiXCR, with one record for every CDR3 protein. The sample has 330,000 or so distinct CDR3 sequences; about 88% are singletons. This record comes from a study of CD8 T cells in Susac syndrome. Germline V gene sequence: CDR1 SEHNR, CDR2 FQNEAQ (reference sequence). The CDR3 consists of 13 residues. The germline V and J ends were trimmed by 5 bases and 3 bases, with 11 bases remaining between them.

Sequencing was carried out using CD8+ T cells from PBMCs. V gene TRBV7-9 combines with J gene TRBJ2-7, with a tentative D call TRBD2 (6 bases). This clonotype was sampled from a human donor with multiple sclerosis. The CDR3 is CASSRGSFYEQYF. CDR3 nucleotide sequence: TGTGCCAGCAGCCGGGGGTCTTTCTACGAGCAGTACTTC.